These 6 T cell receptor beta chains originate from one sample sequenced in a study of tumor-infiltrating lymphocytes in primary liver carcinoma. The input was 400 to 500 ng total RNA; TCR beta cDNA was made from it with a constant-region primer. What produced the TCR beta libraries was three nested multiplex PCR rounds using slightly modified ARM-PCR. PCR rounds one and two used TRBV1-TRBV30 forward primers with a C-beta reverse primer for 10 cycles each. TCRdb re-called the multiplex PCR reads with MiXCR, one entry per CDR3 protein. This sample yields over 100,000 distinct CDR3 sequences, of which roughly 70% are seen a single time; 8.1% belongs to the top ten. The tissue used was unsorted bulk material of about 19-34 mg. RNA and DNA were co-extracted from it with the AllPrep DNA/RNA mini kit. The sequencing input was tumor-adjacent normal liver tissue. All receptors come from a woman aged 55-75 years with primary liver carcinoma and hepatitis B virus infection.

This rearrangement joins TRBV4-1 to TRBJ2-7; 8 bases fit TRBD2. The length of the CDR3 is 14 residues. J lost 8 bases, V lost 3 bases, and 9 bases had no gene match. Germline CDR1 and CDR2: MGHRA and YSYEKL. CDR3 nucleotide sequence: TGCGCCAGCAGCCATGGACTAGCCGGTCATAAGCAGTACTTC. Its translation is CASSHGLAGHKQYF.

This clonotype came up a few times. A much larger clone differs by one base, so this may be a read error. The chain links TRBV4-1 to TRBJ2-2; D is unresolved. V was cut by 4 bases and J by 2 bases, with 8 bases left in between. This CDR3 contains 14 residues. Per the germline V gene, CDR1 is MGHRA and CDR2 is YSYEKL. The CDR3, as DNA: TGCGCCAGCAGCCGCGCCCCAAACACCGGGGAGCTGTTTTTT. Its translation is CASSRAPNTGELFF.

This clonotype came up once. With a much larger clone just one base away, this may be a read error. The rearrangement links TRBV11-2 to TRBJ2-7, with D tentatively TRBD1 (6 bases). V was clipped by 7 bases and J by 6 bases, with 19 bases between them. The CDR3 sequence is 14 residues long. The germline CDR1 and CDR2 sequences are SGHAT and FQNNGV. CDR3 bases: TGTGCCAGCATCCGCCTCGGGATAGGGGGCGAGCAGTACTTC. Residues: CASIRLGIGGEQYF.

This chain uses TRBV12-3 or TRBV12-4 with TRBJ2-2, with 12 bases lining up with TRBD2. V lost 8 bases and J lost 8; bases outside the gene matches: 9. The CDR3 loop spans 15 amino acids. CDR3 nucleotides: TGTGCCAGCTGTCTGAGGACTAGCGGGGTGGGGGAGCTGTTTTTT. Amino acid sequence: CASCLRTSGVGELFF.

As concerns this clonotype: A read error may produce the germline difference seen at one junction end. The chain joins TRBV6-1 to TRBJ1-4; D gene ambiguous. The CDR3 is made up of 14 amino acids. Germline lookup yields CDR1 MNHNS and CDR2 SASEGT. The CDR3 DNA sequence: TGTGCCAGTGGCCTGCCTGCAACTAATGGAAAACTGTTTTTT. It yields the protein CASGLPATNGKLFF.

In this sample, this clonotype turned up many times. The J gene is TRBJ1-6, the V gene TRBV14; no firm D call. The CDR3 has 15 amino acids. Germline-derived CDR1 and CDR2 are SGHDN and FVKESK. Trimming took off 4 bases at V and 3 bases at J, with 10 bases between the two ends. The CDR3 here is CASSPGEDYNSPLHF. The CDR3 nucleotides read TGTGCCAGCAGCCCCGGGGAGGACTATAATTCACCCCTCCACTTT.